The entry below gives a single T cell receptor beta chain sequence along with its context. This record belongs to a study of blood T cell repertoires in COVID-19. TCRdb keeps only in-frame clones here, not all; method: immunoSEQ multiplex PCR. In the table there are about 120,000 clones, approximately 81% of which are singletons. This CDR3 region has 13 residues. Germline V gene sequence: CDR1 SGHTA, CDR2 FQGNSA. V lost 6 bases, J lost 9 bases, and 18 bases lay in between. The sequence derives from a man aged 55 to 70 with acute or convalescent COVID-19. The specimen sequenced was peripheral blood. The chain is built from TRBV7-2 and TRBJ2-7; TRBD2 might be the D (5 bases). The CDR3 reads CASSSTSRAVQYF. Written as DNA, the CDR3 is TGTGCCAGCAGTTCCACTTCGAGGGCCGTGCAGTACTTC.